Following are 29 T cell receptor beta chains from one sample sequenced in a study of regulatory T cells in long-lasting Graves disease. Construction of TCR beta libraries relied on iRepertoire HTBI primers and on Arm-PCR targeting CDR3 regions. TCRdb processed the multiplex PCR reads anew with MiXCR; each CDR3 protein has one entry. Of about 300,000 distinct CDR3 sequences in the sample, 15% to 20% are singletons; the top ten hold roughly 35%. This sample's time point: newly diagnosed GD, antithyroid drugs for less than 3 months. From PBMCs, RNA was extracted and then used to make the TCR library. This specimen was peripheral blood mononuclear cells (PBMCs), taken at new diagnosis, from a patient treated with antithyroid drugs. The receptors were gathered from a female donor with Graves disease.

This clonotype was detected ten times or more. The chain recombines TRBV9 with TRBJ2-3, with 7 positions matching TRBD2. Germline CDR1 is SGDLS and CDR2 is YYNGEE. The CDR3 runs to 15 residues. Unmatched junction bases numbered 9, after V lost 5 bases and J lost 3 bases. The CDR3 DNA sequence: TGTGCCAGCAGGCCTGGACTTAGCGGGACAGATACGCAGTATTTT. Translated, it gives CASRPGLSGTDTQYF. Together with reference TRBV9 and TRBJ2-3, the CDR3 gives the full variable domain: DSGVTQTPKHLITATGQRVTLRCSPRSGDLSVYWYQQSLDQGLQFLIQYYNGEERAKGNILERFSAQQFPDLHSELNLSSLELGDSALYFCASRPGLSGTDTQYFGPGTRLTVL.

With respect to this clonotype: This may arise from a read error, as a much more abundant clone is one base away. The chain is built from TRBV2 and TRBJ2-5, with 7 bases matching TRBD2. The germline V gene encodes CDR1 SNHLY and CDR2 FYNNEI. The CDR3 is 12 amino acids. The junction had 14 bases not matched to a gene; V was cut back by 11 bases and J by 11 bases. CDR3 sequence: CASGTTLDEQYF. The CDR3 DNA reads as TGTGCCTCAGGGACTACGTTAGATGAGCAGTACTTC.

This clonotype was observed at least ten times. The chain couples TRBV12-3 or TRBV12-4 to TRBJ2-3, with D perhaps TRBD1 or TRBD2 (5 bases each). The CDR3 is made up of 14 amino acids. Trimming shortened V by 0 bases and J by 3 bases, and 7 bases separated the two germline ends. CDR3 in DNA: TGTGCCAGCAGTTTAGCGGGGGTTACAGATACGCAGTATTTT. Translating gives CASSLAGVTDTQYF.

This clonotype has a count of ten or more. This rearrangement joins TRBV5-1 to TRBJ2-3; D is perhaps TRBD2 (6 bases). The CDR3 has 17 residues. Germline V gene lookup returns CDR1 SGHRS and CDR2 YFSETQ. Trimming removed 2 bases from V and 0 bases from J, with 16 bases in between. The CDR3 DNA sequence: TGCGCCAGCAGCTTCGAGGGAACTAGCCCTAGCACAGATACGCAGTATTTT. Residues: CASSFEGTSPSTDTQYF.

This clonotype came up many times. V gene TRBV28 combines with J gene TRBJ2-3; 10 bases line up with TRBD2. The CDR3 sequence is 16 residues long. Germline V gives CDR1 MDHEN, CDR2 SYDVKM. V gave up 4 bases and J gave up 2 bases; unmatched junction bases: 6. Here the CDR3 DNA reads TGTGCCAGCAGTTCCATTGGGACTAGCGTCACAGATACGCAGTATTTT. Protein product: CASSSIGTSVTDTQYF.

The sample holds a few counts of this clonotype. J is TRBJ1-2 and V is TRBV28; 9 bases are shared with TRBD1. Losses at the gene ends were 7 bases for V and 7 bases for J; bases not matched to a gene: 16. The germline gives CDR1 MDHEN, CDR2 SYDVKM. CDR3 length equals 16 residues. In DNA form, the CDR3 reads TGTGCCAGCACGCTGGGTACAGGGGGCAGTCCTACTGGCTACACCTTC. Protein: CASTLGTGGSPTGYTF.

This clonotype was seen many times. This chain joins TRBV4-1 and TRBJ1-2; possibly TRBD1 for D (5 bases). Germline-derived CDR1 and CDR2 are MGHRA and YSYEKL. CDR3 length: 17 amino acids. Trimming took off 1 base at V and 12 bases at J, with 27 bases between the two ends. CDR3 sequence: CASSQGIGRDGGLRDTF. DNA for the CDR3: TGCGCCAGCAGCCAAGGTATCGGTCGGGACGGTGGTCTTAGGGACACCTTC.

This clonotype appeared many times. The rearrangement joins TRBV19 to TRBJ1-1; no clear D gene. Germline CDR1 is LNHDA and CDR2 is SQIVND (reference sequence). V was pared by 6 bases and J by 5 bases, with 13 bases between. This CDR3 has 13 residues. This CDR3 is CASRNVQGTEAFF. CDR3 bases: TGTGCCAGTAGGAACGTCCAAGGGACTGAAGCTTTCTTT.

The rearrangement uses TRBV29-1 and TRBJ2-1; 9 positions match TRBD1. CDR1 is SQVTM, CDR2 ANQGSEA, per germline. CDR3 length: 14 residues. Trimming took 7 bases from V and 6 from J; bases not matched to a gene: 10. Written as DNA, the CDR3 is TGCAGCGCGGGGTCCCGGACAGGGGCCAATGAGCAGTTCTTC. It is translated as CSAGSRTGANEQFF.

This clonotype was picked up many times. The chain uses TRBV12-5 and TRBJ2-1; D tentatively fits TRBD1 or TRBD2 (7 bases each). The CDR3 has 15 amino acids. Between the trimmed V and J ends, which lost 6 bases and 8 bases, there was a span of 20 bases. Looked up from germline, CDR1 is LGHNT and CDR2 is FRNRAP. CDR3 sequence reads: CASGLGGGSKDEQFF. CDR3 sequence (DNA): TGTGCTAGTGGACTAGGGGGCGGGAGTAAGGATGAGCAGTTCTTC.

The chain couples TRBV4-1 to TRBJ2-5; 10 bases agree with TRBD2. V shed 3 bases and J 5 bases; nucleotides not matched to a gene: 9. CDR3 length: 16 amino acids. Germline V gene sequence: CDR1 MGHRA, CDR2 YSYEKL. The CDR3 DNA reads TGCGCCAGCAGCCAGCCTCAAGCGGGAGGGGAGGAGACCCAGTACTTC. Translating it yields CASSQPQAGGEETQYF.

This clonotype was seen many times. The chain joins TRBV11-1 to TRBJ2-7, with 8 positions matching TRBD2. Per germline, CDR1 SGHAT and CDR2 FQDESV (reference sequence). The junction had 6 bases not matched to a gene; V was cut back by 5 bases and J by 3 bases. The CDR3 extends over 14 amino acids. CDR3 coding DNA: TGTGCCAGCAGCACTACTAGCGGAGACTACGAGCAGTACTTC. Translated, it gives CASSTTSGDYEQYF.

This clonotype was recorded many times. The chain employs TRBV2 and TRBJ2-1; D may correspond to TRBD1 or TRBD2 (5 bases each). The germline V gene has CDR1 SNHLY and CDR2 FYNNEI. This CDR3 has 14 amino acids. The V end was cut by 6 bases, the J end by 5 bases, with 14 bases between. The CDR3 coding sequence is TGTGCCAGCAGACCCCGGGACGGACACAATGAGCAGTTCTTC. Translation gives CASRPRDGHNEQFF.

This chain links TRBV11-2 with TRBJ2-1; D gene ambiguous. There are 13 residues in the CDR3. The germline V gene has CDR1 SGHAT and CDR2 FQNNGV. V was pared by 5 bases and J by 6 bases, with 11 bases between. The CDR3 DNA follows: TGTGCCAGCAGCAAATACGCAGGCAATGAGCAGTTCTTC. This gives the protein CASSKYAGNEQFF.

This clonotype was counted between two and nine times. The chain carries TRBV27 and TRBJ2-3; the match to TRBD2 covers 9 bases. Germline V CDR1 and CDR2: MNHEY, SMNVEV (reference sequence). The CDR3 runs 15 residues. Germline trimming cut 3 bases from V and 2 bases from J; bases unmatched to any gene: 3. The CDR3 nucleotides are TGTGCCAGCAGTTTTGCTAGCGGGACCACAGATACGCAGTATTTT. This codes for CASSFASGTTDTQYF.

This clonotype came up many times. Here the CDR3 DNA reads TGTGCCAGCAGCTTAACAGATAATCAGCCCCAGCATTTT. Translated: CASSLTDNQPQHF. This chain links TRBV5-8 with TRBJ1-5, with unresolved D. Trimming took 2 bases from V and 4 from J, leaving 7 bases between them. Germline V gene lookup returns CDR1 SGHTS and CDR2 YDEGEE. This CDR3 region has 13 residues.

In this sample, this clonotype turned up many times. This chain joins TRBV28 and TRBJ2-3, with D unresolved. The germline V gene encodes CDR1 MDHEN and CDR2 SYDVKM. This CDR3 is 14 amino acids long. V was trimmed by 2 bases and J by 2 bases, leaving 8 bases between them. CDR3: CASSLAEPTDTQYF. CDR3 nucleotides: TGTGCCAGCAGTTTAGCAGAACCCACAGATACGCAGTATTTT.

The chain combines TRBV19 with TRBJ1-3; 7 bases match TRBD1. Trimming at V came to 4 bases and at J to 7 bases, leaving 7 bases not matched to a gene. CDR1 LNHDA and CDR2 SQIVND come from the germline V gene (reference sequence). CDR3 length equals 14 residues. CDR3 nucleotides: TGTGCCAGTAGTAAGAGGGAACAGGGGAACACCATATATTTT. It is translated as CASSKREQGNTIYF.

This clonotype was detected many times. The V gene is TRBV7-9, the J gene TRBJ2-1, with 7 nucleotides matching TRBD1. The trim removed 1 base at V and 9 bases at J, leaving 6 bases unmatched. Germline V lookup: CDR1 SEHNR, CDR2 FQNEAQ (reference sequence). The CDR3 sequence is 14 residues long. The CDR3 spells CASSLVGQRGEQFF. The CDR3 region has the DNA TGTGCCAGCAGCTTAGTGGGACAGAGAGGTGAGCAGTTCTTC. Full variable domain (outside the CDR3, taken from reference TRBV7-9 and TRBJ2-1): DTGVSQNPRHKITKRGQNVTFRCDPISEHNRLYWYRQTLGQGPEFLTYFQNEAQLEKSRLLSDRFSAERPKGSFSTLEIQRTEQGDSAMYLCASSLVGQRGEQFFGPGTRLTVL.

Comments on this clonotype: A read error is possible here, since a much larger clone lies one base away. No conserved phenylalanine or tryptophan is present at the end of the CDR3, so a read error is the likely explanation. The chain joins TRBV10-3 to TRBJ2-7, with 10 bases that match TRBD2. This CDR3 region has 15 residues. After removal of 0 bases from V and 2 bases from J, the junction contained 1 base not matched to a gene. Germline-derived CDR1 and CDR2 are ENHRY and SYGVKD. The CDR3 DNA sequence: TGTGCCATCAGTGAGTCGGGGACTAGCGCCTACGAGCAGTACTCC. It yields the protein CAISESGTSAYEQYS.

This clonotype appeared a single time. The junction shows a germline mismatch at one end, possibly a read error. The chain links TRBV5-1 to TRBJ2-4, with D unresolved. This CDR3 comprises 18 residues. The germline V gene encodes CDR1 SGHRS and CDR2 YFSETQ. CDR3 loop: CASSLGRLVPVAKDIQYF. The CDR3, as DNA: TGCGCCAGCAGCTTGGGTAGGCTCGTCCCCGTAGCCAAAGACATTCAGTACTTC.

This clonotype was seen repeatedly, ten times or more. The rearrangement joins TRBV30 to TRBJ2-1, with D perhaps matching TRBD2 (5 bases). The V gene lost 1 base and the J gene lost 4 bases, with 11 bases spanning the gap. Germline-derived CDR1 and CDR2 are GTSNPN and SVGIG (reference sequence). This CDR3 region has 14 residues. The CDR3 region is CAWSEDSSYNEQFF. In nucleotides, the CDR3 is TGTGCCTGGAGTGAGGACTCCTCTTACAATGAGCAGTTCTTC.

The chain combines TRBV15 with TRBJ2-3, with 11 positions matching TRBD2. The tail of the sequence fits TRBJ2-5 better, so the J call may be wrong. Germline-derived CDR1 and CDR2 are LNHNV and YYDKDF (reference sequence). The CDR3 has 16 amino acids. The chain's CDR3 is CATSRGGLAGGETQYF. DNA for the CDR3: TGTGCCACCAGCAGAGGTGGTCTAGCGGGAGGAGAGACCCAGTACTTC.

Of note for this clonotype: A read error is possible here, since a much larger clone lies one base away. The rearrangement links TRBV6-1 to TRBJ1-1, with TRBD1 matching 11 bases. There are 17 residues in the CDR3. V trimming: 5 bases; J trimming: 4 bases; junction bases outside the gene matches: 12. CDR1 is MNHNS and CDR2 is SASEGT in the germline V gene. DNA for the CDR3: TGTGCCAGCAGTAGGACAGGGGGCCGTAGGGGAATCACTGAAGCTTTCTTT. Its translation: CASSRTGGRRGITEAFF.

The V call is TRBV6-1, the J call TRBJ2-6; no clear D. The V and J ends lost 7 bases and 0 bases respectively, with 7 bases between them. CDR3 length equals 14 residues. Germline CDR1 reads MNHNS; CDR2 reads SASEGT. CDR3 protein: CASNSDSGANVLTF. The CDR3 DNA reads as TGTGCCAGCAATTCAGACTCTGGGGCCAACGTCCTGACTTTC.

This clonotype was detected many times. The genes are TRBV12-3 or TRBV12-4 and TRBJ1-4, with D possibly being TRBD1 (6 bases). Trimming pared 3 bases from V and 8 bases from J, leaving 13 bases between. The CDR3 runs to 14 residues. CDR3 nucleotide sequence: TGTGCCAGCAGTTTGTGGGGGGCAGGGGAAAAACTGTTTTTT. Translating gives CASSLWGAGEKLFF.

This clonotype was detected ten times or more. The chain uses TRBV19 and TRBJ1-2; TRBD1 might be the D (6 bases). CDR1 and CDR2 (germline): LNHDA, SQIVND (reference sequence). The length of the CDR3 is 15 residues. Trimming removed 1 base at V and 6 bases at J, with 15 bases between. CDR3 protein: CASSIAGGTQDGYTF. Written as DNA, the CDR3 is TGTGCCAGTAGTATAGCCGGAGGGACACAGGATGGCTACACCTTC. The complete variable domain, with remaining parts taken from reference TRBV19 and TRBJ1-2, reads DGGITQSPKYLFRKEGQNVTLSCEQNLNHDAMYWYRQDPGQGLRLIYYSQIVNDFQKGDIAEGYSVSREKKESFPLTVTSAQKNPTAFYLCASSIAGGTQDGYTFGSGTRLTVV.

The sample holds many counts of this clonotype. The J gene is TRBJ1-5, the V gene TRBV6-1; the match to TRBD1 covers 8 bases. The germline gives CDR1 MNHNS, CDR2 SASEGT. The V segment lost 7 bases and the J segment 2 bases; nucleotides outside the gene matches: 13. The CDR3 is made up of 17 amino acids. The CDR3 bases are TGTGCCAGCAAAGCCTTGACAGGGGTAATAGGCAATCAGCCCCAGCATTTT. Translating gives CASKALTGVIGNQPQHF.

This clonotype was observed a few times. The chain joins TRBV20-1 to TRBJ2-1, with 14 bases that match TRBD2. The CDR3 consists of 13 residues. V was pared by 4 bases and J by 10 bases, with 3 bases of the junction left unmatched. The germline V gene has CDR1 DFQATT and CDR2 SNEGSKA (reference sequence). This CDR3 is CSAMGLAGVEQFF. CDR3 sequence (DNA): TGCAGTGCTATGGGACTAGCGGGAGTGGAGCAGTTCTTC.